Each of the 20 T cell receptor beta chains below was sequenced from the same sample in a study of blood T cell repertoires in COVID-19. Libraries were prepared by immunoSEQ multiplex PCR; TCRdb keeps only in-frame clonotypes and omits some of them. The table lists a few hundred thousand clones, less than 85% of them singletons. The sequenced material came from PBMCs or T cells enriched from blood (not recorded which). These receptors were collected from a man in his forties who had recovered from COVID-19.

The CDR3 bases are TGTGCCAGCAGCCAACAGATACTAGCGGGAGGGCCGCGGACCGGGGAGCTGTTTTTT. As protein: CASSQQILAGGPRTGELFF. This chain joins TRBV4-2 and TRBJ2-2; 13 bases fit TRBD2. Germline loops: CDR1 LGHNA, CDR2 YNFKEQ. The CDR3 is 19 amino acids. V lost 2 bases and J lost 5; bases outside the gene matches: 11.

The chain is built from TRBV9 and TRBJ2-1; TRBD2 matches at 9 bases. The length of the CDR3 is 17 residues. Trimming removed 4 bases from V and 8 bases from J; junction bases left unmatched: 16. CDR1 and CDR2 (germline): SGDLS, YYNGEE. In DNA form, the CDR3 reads TGTGCCAGCAGCTTCGGAAGGGGCGGGAGGGAAATCCATGAGCAGTTCTTC. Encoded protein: CASSFGRGGREIHEQFF. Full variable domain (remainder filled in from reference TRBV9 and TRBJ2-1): DSGVTQTPKHLITATGQRVTLRCSPRSGDLSVYWYQQSLDQGLQFLIQYYNGEERAKGNILERFSAQQFPDLHSELNLSSLELGDSALYFCASSFGRGGREIHEQFFGPGTRLTVL.

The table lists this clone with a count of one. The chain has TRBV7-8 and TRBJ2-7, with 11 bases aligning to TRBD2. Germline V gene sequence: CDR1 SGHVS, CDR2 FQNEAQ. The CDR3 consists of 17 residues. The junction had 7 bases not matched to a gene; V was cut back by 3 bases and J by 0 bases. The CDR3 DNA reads TGTGCCAGCAGCTTCCCATTAGCGGGAGGGCCCTCCTACGAGCAGTACTTC. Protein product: CASSFPLAGGPSYEQYF.

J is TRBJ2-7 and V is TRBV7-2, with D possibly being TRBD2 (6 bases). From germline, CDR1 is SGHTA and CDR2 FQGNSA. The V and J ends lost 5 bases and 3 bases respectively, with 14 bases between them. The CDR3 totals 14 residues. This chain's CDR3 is CASSPTRTNYEQYF. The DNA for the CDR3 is TGTGCCAGCAGCCCGACTAGAACCAACTACGAGCAGTACTTC.

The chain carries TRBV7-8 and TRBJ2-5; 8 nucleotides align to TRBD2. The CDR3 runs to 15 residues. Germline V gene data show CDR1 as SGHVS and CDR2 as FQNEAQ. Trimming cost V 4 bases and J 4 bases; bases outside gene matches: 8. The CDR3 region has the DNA TGTGCCAGCAGCTCGCAGCGGGAGACGAGAGAGACCCAGTACTTC. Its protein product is CASSSQRETRETQYF. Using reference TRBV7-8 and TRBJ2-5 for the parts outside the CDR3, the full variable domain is GAGVSQSPRYKVAKRGQDVALRCDPISGHVSLFWYQQALGQGPEFLTYFQNEAQLDKSGLPSDRFFAERPEGSVSTLKIQRTQQEDSAVYLCASSSQRETRETQYFGPGTRLLVL.

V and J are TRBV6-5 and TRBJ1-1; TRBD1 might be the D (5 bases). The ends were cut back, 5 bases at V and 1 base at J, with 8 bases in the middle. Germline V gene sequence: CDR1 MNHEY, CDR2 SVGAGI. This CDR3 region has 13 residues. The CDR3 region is CASSIGQNTEAFF. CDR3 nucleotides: TGTGCCAGCAGTATTGGACAGAACACTGAAGCTTTCTTT.

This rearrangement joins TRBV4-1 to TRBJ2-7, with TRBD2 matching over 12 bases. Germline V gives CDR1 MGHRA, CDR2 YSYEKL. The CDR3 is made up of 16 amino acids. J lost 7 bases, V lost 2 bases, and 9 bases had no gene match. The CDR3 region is CASSQLLAGGHEEQYF. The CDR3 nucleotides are TGCGCCAGCAGCCAACTCCTAGCGGGAGGGCACGAAGAGCAGTACTTC.

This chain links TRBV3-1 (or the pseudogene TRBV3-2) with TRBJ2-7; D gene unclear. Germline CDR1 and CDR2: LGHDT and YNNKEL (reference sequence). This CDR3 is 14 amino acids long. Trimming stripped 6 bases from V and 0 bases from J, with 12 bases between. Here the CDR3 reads CASSPRLSSYEQYF. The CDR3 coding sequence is TGTGCCAGCAGTCCAAGACTGTCCTCCTACGAGCAGTACTTC.

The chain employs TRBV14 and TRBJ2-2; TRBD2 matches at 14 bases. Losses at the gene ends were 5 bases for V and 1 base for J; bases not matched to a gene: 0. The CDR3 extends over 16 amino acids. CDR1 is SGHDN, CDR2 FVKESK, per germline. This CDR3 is CASSGLAGGNTGELFF. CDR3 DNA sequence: TGTGCCAGCAGCGGACTAGCGGGAGGGAACACCGGGGAGCTGTTTTTT.

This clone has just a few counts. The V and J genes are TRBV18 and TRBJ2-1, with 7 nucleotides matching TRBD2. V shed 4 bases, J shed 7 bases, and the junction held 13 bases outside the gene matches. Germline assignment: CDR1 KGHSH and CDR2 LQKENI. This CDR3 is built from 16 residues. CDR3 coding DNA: TGTGCCAGCTCACGTAATGAAGGGAGGGCCGGGAATGAGCAGTTCTTC. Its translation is CASSRNEGRAGNEQFF.

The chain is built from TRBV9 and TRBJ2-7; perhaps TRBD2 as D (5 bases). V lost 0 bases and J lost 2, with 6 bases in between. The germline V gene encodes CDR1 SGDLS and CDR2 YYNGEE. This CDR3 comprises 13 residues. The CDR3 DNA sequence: TGTGCCAGCAGCGTAGACGGGACCTACGAGCAGTACTTC. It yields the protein CASSVDGTYEQYF.

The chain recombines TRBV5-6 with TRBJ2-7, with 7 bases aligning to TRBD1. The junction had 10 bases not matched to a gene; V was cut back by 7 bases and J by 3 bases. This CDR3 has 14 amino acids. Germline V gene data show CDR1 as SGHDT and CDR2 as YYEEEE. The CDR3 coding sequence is TGTGCCAGCTGCCACGGGACAGCTGACTACGAGCAGTACTTC. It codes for CASCHGTADYEQYF.

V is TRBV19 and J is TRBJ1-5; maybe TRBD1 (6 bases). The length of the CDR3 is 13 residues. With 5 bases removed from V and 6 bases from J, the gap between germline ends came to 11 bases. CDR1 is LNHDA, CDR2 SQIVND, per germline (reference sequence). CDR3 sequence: CASSLQGRQPQHF. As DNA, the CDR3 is TGTGCCAGTAGTTTACAGGGTCGTCAGCCCCAGCATTTT.

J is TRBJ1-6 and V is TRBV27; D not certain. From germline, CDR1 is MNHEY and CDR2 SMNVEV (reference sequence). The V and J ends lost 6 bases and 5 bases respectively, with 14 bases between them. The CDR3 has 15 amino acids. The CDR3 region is CASSQTTSHNSPLHF. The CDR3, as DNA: TGTGCCAGCAGCCAGACAACTTCGCATAATTCACCCCTCCACTTT.

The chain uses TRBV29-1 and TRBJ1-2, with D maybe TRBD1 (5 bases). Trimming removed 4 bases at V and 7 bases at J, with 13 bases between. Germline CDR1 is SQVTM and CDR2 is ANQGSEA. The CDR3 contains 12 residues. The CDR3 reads CSVVGDSIGYTF. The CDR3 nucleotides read TGCAGCGTTGTGGGGGACTCGATTGGCTACACCTTC.

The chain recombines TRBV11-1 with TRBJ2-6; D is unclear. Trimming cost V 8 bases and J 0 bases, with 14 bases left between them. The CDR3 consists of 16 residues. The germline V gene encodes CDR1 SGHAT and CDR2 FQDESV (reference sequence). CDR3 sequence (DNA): TGTGCCAGCGTCGGAGAGAAGAGCTCTGGGGCCAACGTCCTGACTTTC. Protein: CASVGEKSSGANVLTF.

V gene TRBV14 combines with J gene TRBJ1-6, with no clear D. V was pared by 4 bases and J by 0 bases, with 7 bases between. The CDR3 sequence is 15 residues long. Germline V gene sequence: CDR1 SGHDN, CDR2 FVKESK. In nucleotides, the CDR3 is TGTGCCAGCAGCCCGTATAGCTCCTATAATTCACCCCTCCACTTT. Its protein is CASSPYSSYNSPLHF.

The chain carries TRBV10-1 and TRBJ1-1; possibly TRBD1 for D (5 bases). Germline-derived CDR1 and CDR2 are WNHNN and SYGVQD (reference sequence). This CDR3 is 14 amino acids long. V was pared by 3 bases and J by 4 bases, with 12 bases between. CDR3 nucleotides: TGCGCCAGCAGTGACAGGGACGGGGGCACTGAAGCTTTCTTT. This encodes CASSDRDGGTEAFF.

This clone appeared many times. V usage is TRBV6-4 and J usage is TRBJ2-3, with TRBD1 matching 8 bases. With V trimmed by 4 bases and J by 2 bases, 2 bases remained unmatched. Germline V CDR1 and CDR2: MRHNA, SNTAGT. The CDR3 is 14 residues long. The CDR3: CASSGTGHTDTQYF. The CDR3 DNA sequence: TGTGCCAGCAGTGGGACAGGGCACACAGATACGCAGTATTTT.

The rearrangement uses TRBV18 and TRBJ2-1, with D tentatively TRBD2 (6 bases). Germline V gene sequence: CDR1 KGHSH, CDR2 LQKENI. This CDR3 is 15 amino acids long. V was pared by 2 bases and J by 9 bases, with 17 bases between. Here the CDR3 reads CASSPKRTSGGEQFF. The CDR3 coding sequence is TGTGCCAGCTCACCAAAGCGGACTTCCGGGGGTGAGCAGTTCTTC.